A single sample gave rise to the 27 T cell receptor beta chains below, sequenced in a study of T cells in Graves' hyperthyroidism and ophthalmopathy. TCR beta CDR3 region amplification was performed from RNA transcripts. Primed by the HTBI set, a first-round RT-PCR was run on the TCR CDR3. TCRdb reprocessed the multiplex PCR reads via MiXCR and lists one record per CDR3 protein. The data hold about 400,000 distinct CDR3 sequences, with 14% to 15% observed a single time. The source material was blood. These receptors all come from a man younger than 35 with Graves' ophthalmopathy.

This clonotype was seen a handful of times. This chain uses TRBV6-1 with TRBJ2-7; D tentatively fits TRBD1 or TRBD2 (5 bases each). The CDR3 runs 13 residues. V lost 8 bases and J lost 4, with 15 bases in between. Germline V gives CDR1 MNHNS, CDR2 SASEGT. The CDR3 loop is CASPKRGAYEQYF. The CDR3, as DNA: TGTGCCAGCCCGAAGAGGGGCGCGTACGAGCAGTACTTC.

The chain uses TRBV10-2 and TRBJ1-1; no clear D gene. Trimming took 7 bases from V and 13 from J, leaving 16 bases between them. Germline CDR1 is WSHSY and CDR2 is SAAADI. The CDR3 has 11 residues. The CDR3 reads CASNLAGGVFF. In DNA, the CDR3 is TGCGCCAGCAACCTGGCCGGAGGTGTTTTCTTT.

This clonotype was observed at least ten times. CDR3 sequence: CAWSVSGINEQFF. The DNA of the CDR3 is TGTGCCTGGAGTGTAAGTGGGATCAATGAGCAGTTCTTC. J is TRBJ2-1 and V is TRBV30; D not certain. Germline V gene sequence: CDR1 GTSNPN, CDR2 SVGIG (reference sequence). The CDR3 is made up of 13 amino acids. The ends were cut back, 0 bases at V and 6 bases at J, with 9 bases in the middle.

This clonotype was observed at least ten times. The CDR3 coding sequence is TGTGCCAGCTCACCGCGGGACAGCCCTAGCTATGGCTACACCTTC. Its translation is CASSPRDSPSYGYTF. The chain has TRBV18 and TRBJ1-2; TRBD1 matches at 7 bases. The CDR3 is 15 amino acids. Germline V gives CDR1 KGHSH, CDR2 LQKENI. The ends lost 3 bases at V and 4 bases at J; junction bases unmatched: 8.

A word on this clonotype: A much larger clone lies a single base off, so this may be a read error. Because it lacks the conserved phenylalanine or tryptophan at the end, this CDR3 is likely a read error. This chain uses TRBV7-9 with TRBJ2-7; D remains ambiguous. This CDR3 region has 14 residues. Germline-derived CDR1 and CDR2 are SEHNR and FQNEAQ (reference sequence). V dropped 5 bases and J dropped 0 bases, with 11 bases sitting between them. The CDR3 here is CASSVNTASYEQYL. Here the CDR3 DNA reads TGTGCCAGCAGCGTGAATACAGCCTCCTACGAGCAGTACCTC.

This clonotype occurred many times. The CDR3 sequence: CASSQDTGGKFF. CDR3 sequence (DNA): TGTGCCAGCAGCCAAGATACGGGGGGCAAGTTCTTC. J is TRBJ2-1 and V is TRBV3-1, with D possibly being TRBD2 (7 bases). In germline, CDR1 is LGHDT, CDR2 YNNKEL (reference sequence). The V end lost 0 bases, the J end lost 14 bases, and 11 bases lay between the germline ends. The CDR3 consists of 12 residues.

There are a few counts of this clonotype. The CDR3 loop reads CASSQPGTGGRETQYF. DNA of the CDR3: TGTGCCAGCAGCCAACCTGGGACAGGGGGTAGGGAGACCCAGTACTTC. The chain joins TRBV3-1 to TRBJ2-5, with TRBD1 matching over 11 bases. Germline V lookup: CDR1 LGHDT, CDR2 YNNKEL (reference sequence). The CDR3 runs 16 residues. V lost 2 bases to trimming and J lost 5 bases; unmatched junction nucleotides: 7.

This clonotype was recorded at least ten times. The chain combines TRBV27 with TRBJ2-5; 8 bases map to TRBD2. CDR3 length: 15 amino acids. Trimming cost V 6 bases and J 5 bases; bases outside gene matches: 11. The germline CDR1 and CDR2 sequences are MNHEY and SMNVEV (reference sequence). The CDR3 DNA sequence: TGTGCCAGCAGCGCCTTTGCGGGGGGAGGGGAGACCCAGTACTTC. Translated, it gives CASSAFAGGGETQYF.

In regard to this clonotype: This could be a read error, since a much larger clone is one nucleotide away. The chain uses TRBV6-1 and TRBJ2-7; perhaps TRBD1 as D (6 bases). Trimming removed 8 bases from V and 6 bases from J, with 23 bases in between. Germline CDR1 reads MNHNS; CDR2 reads SASEGT. This CDR3 contains 15 residues. CDR3 residues: CASSPQTGAWGEQYF. CDR3 DNA sequence: TGTGCCAGCTCACCACAGACAGGAGCCTGGGGCGAGCAGTACTTC.

The sample holds a few counts of this clonotype. The V and J genes are TRBV30 and TRBJ1-5; D ambiguous. The CDR3 length is 13 residues. Germline lookup yields CDR1 GTSNPN and CDR2 SVGIG (reference sequence). V lost 1 base and J lost 1, with 5 bases in between. The CDR3 is CAWSGSSNQPQHF. In DNA, the CDR3 is TGTGCCTGGAGTGGCAGCAGCAATCAGCCCCAGCATTTT.

This clonotype was recorded many times. The chain recombines TRBV6-1 with TRBJ1-5, with 9 bases matching TRBD1. The CDR3 runs 14 residues. CDR1 is MNHNS, CDR2 SASEGT, per germline. The trim removed 6 bases at V and 4 bases at J, leaving 4 bases unmatched. The CDR3 region has the DNA TGTGCCAGCAGAGGACAGGGGATTAATCAGCCCCAGCATTTT. It codes for CASRGQGINQPQHF.

This chain connects TRBV27 to TRBJ1-2; TRBD1 is a possible D gene (5 bases). This CDR3 is 13 amino acids long. Trimming removed 1 base from V and 4 bases from J, with 7 bases in between. Germline CDR1 reads MNHEY; CDR2 reads SMNVEV (reference sequence). The DNA of the CDR3 is TGTGCCAGCAGTTTATTCCAGGGCTATGGCTACACCTTC. Its translation: CASSLFQGYGYTF.

CDR3: CASSPSVGLAGGLTYEQYF. CDR3 DNA sequence: TGTGCCAGCAGTCCGTCGGTGGGACTAGCGGGAGGACTCACCTACGAGCAGTACTTC. The chain uses TRBV12-3 or TRBV12-4 and TRBJ2-7; 15 positions agree with TRBD2. Trimming removed 5 bases from V and 2 bases from J; junction bases left unmatched: 13. This CDR3 is built from 19 residues.

This clonotype was seen a handful of times. The chain carries TRBV9 and TRBJ2-1; TRBD1 agrees at 10 bases. The V gene's germline CDR1 is SGDLS and CDR2 YYNGEE. Trimming removed 1 base from V and 5 bases from J; junction bases left unmatched: 3. The CDR3 has 15 residues. The CDR3: CASSVTGQGNNEQFF. The CDR3 DNA sequence: TGTGCCAGCAGCGTAACGGGACAGGGGAACAATGAGCAGTTCTTC.

The CDR3 is CASSPSGRANTEAFF. Written as DNA, the CDR3 is TGTGCCAGCAGCCCCTCGGGTAGAGCGAACACTGAAGCTTTCTTT. This chain uses TRBV13 with TRBJ1-1; D remains ambiguous. The CDR3 has 15 residues. The V gene lost 5 bases and the J gene lost 1 base, with 14 bases spanning the gap. The germline V gene has CDR1 PRHDT and CDR2 FYEKMQ (reference sequence).

A few counts support this clonotype. The V and J genes are TRBV15 and TRBJ2-5; tentatively, D is TRBD1 or TRBD2 (5 bases each). V dropped 0 bases and J dropped 4 bases, with 9 bases sitting between them. From germline, CDR1 is LNHNV and CDR2 YYDKDF (reference sequence). CDR3 length: 14 amino acids. The DNA of the CDR3 is TGTGCCACCAGCAGAGACCCTGGGGGAGAGACCCAGTACTTC. Residues: CATSRDPGGETQYF.

CDR3 sequence: CASSPEGPRTESYEQYF. Written as DNA, the CDR3 is TGCGCCAGCAGCCCTGAGGGGCCGCGGACAGAATCCTACGAGCAGTACTTC. The rearrangement links TRBV4-1 to TRBJ2-7; perhaps TRBD1 as D (6 bases). Trimming removed 4 bases from V and 1 base from J, with 20 bases in between. The germline CDR1 and CDR2 sequences are MGHRA and YSYEKL. The CDR3 has 17 residues.

This clonotype was seen a handful of times. The rearrangement joins TRBV6-1 to TRBJ1-2; 7 nucleotides align to TRBD1. This CDR3 spans 14 amino acids. The germline V gene encodes CDR1 MNHNS and CDR2 SASEGT. V shed 1 base and J 8 bases; nucleotides not matched to a gene: 7. CDR3 DNA sequence: TGTGCCAGCAGTGAAGGACAGGGAATCCGGGGCTACACCTTC. As protein: CASSEGQGIRGYTF.

The J gene is TRBJ1-6, the V gene TRBV9; D is unresolved. The CDR3 totals 14 residues. CDR1 SGDLS and CDR2 YYNGEE come from the germline V gene. Trimming shortened V by 1 base and J by 4 bases, and 6 bases separated the two germline ends. CDR3 sequence: CASSVWGYNSPLHF. CDR3 DNA sequence: TGTGCCAGCAGCGTATGGGGTTATAATTCACCCCTCCACTTT.

This clonotype occurred many times. The rearrangement links TRBV6-1 to TRBJ1-1; maybe TRBD1 (5 bases). This CDR3 is 17 amino acids long. Between the trimmed V and J ends, which lost 5 bases and 2 bases, there was a span of 21 bases. Per germline, CDR1 MNHNS and CDR2 SASEGT. CDR3 nucleotides: TGTGCCAGCAGTCACCATGACCCCAGGGTCGTCAACACTGAAGCTTTCTTT. Translated, it gives CASSHHDPRVVNTEAFF.

This clonotype was observed at least ten times. This sequence joins TRBV5-1 and TRBJ2-1; 10 nucleotides line up with TRBD2. The CDR3 spans 18 residues. The germline V gene has CDR1 SGHRS and CDR2 YFSETQ. Germline trimming cut 3 bases from V and 0 bases from J; bases unmatched to any gene: 9. The chain's CDR3 is CASSSRTSGVSSYNEQFF. The CDR3 DNA sequence: TGCGCCAGCAGCTCAAGGACTAGCGGCGTTTCCTCCTACAATGAGCAGTTCTTC.

This clonotype appeared many times. V gene TRBV6-6 combines with J gene TRBJ1-4; no firm D call. Trimming took off 0 bases at V and 7 bases at J, with 9 bases between the two ends. This CDR3 region has 14 residues. The germline gives CDR1 MNHNY, CDR2 SVGAGI (reference sequence). The CDR3 nucleotides are TGTGCCAGCAGTTACTCATACGATATTGAAAAACTGTTTTTT. Protein: CASSYSYDIEKLFF.

CDR3 in DNA: TGCGCCAGCAGCCCCCTCCGGGACAGCTACTCTGGGGCCAACGTCCTGACTTTC. As protein: CASSPLRDSYSGANVLTF. This chain links TRBV5-1 with TRBJ2-6; 7 bases align to TRBD1. The CDR3 is 18 residues long. Unmatched junction bases numbered 10, after V lost 4 bases and J lost 0 bases. The germline V gene has CDR1 SGHRS and CDR2 YFSETQ.

This clonotype showed up many times. The chain links TRBV20-1 to TRBJ2-3; maybe TRBD1 (6 bases). The CDR3 extends over 16 amino acids. Germline V gene sequence: CDR1 DFQATT, CDR2 SNEGSKA (reference sequence). The V gene lost 0 bases and the J gene lost 2 bases, with 15 bases spanning the gap. The DNA for the CDR3 is TGCAGTGCTAGAGATACAGGGAGTAGGTACACAGATACGCAGTATTTT. It translates to CSARDTGSRYTDTQYF.

As for this clonotype: One end of the junction is discordant with germline, which a read error may explain. The V gene is TRBV7-7, the J gene TRBJ2-5; D is undetermined. CDR1 is SSHAT and CDR2 is FNYEAQ in the germline V gene (reference sequence). There are 13 residues in the CDR3. In DNA, the CDR3 is TGTGCTAGCAGCTTCAACAGTCAAGAGACCCAGTACTTC. Translation gives CASSFNSQETQYF.

The sample holds many counts of this clonotype. The chain employs TRBV5-1 and TRBJ1-5, with D tentatively TRBD1 (5 bases). Trimming left V 4 bases short and J 3 bases short, with 8 bases between. Germline V gene sequence: CDR1 SGHRS, CDR2 YFSETQ. This CDR3 contains 13 residues. The CDR3 is CASSPDTNQPQHF. CDR3 sequence (DNA): TGCGCCAGCAGCCCGGACACCAATCAGCCCCAGCATTTT.

V gene TRBV19 combines with J gene TRBJ2-6; 7 nucleotides agree with TRBD1. Germline CDR1 reads LNHDA; CDR2 reads SQIVND (reference sequence). J was trimmed by 0 bases and V by 1 base; bases with no gene match: 6. The CDR3 loop spans 18 amino acids. The CDR3 region has the DNA TGTGCCAGTAGTATAGGCGGACAGGAGGACTCTGGGGCCAACGTCCTGACTTTC. Its protein is CASSIGGQEDSGANVLTF.